These 25 T cell receptor beta chains share one sample of origin, sequenced in a study of low-dose radiotherapy and immunotherapy resistance in tumors. TRAV- and TRBV-specific primers primed first-strand cDNA, covering alpha and beta chains. The authors ran around 18 PCR cycles to amplify TCRs with a constant-region primer and V-primer adapter. TCRdb independently ran MiXCR on the reads; one entry per CDR3 protein. The table includes over 55,000 distinct CDR3 sequences, more than 25% detected once. The time point is: before trial treatment. The source was PBMCs, collected before treatment. These receptor sequences come from a female donor with ovarian cancer.

This clonotype was counted at least ten times. This chain uses TRBV11-2 with TRBJ2-3; the D gene is possibly TRBD2 (6 bases). The CDR3 has 15 amino acids. In germline, CDR1 is SGHAT, CDR2 FQNNGV. Between the trimmed V and J ends, which lost 0 bases and 5 bases, there was a span of 12 bases. The CDR3 loop reads CASSLDGGPGDTQYF. The CDR3 nucleotides read TGTGCCAGCAGCTTAGACGGGGGACCGGGAGATACGCAGTATTTT.

Turning to this clonotype: A much larger clonotype is one base distant, so this may be a read error. This chain joins TRBV4-3 and TRBJ2-1, with D tentatively TRBD1 (6 bases). The CDR3 extends over 17 amino acids. CDR1 LGHNA and CDR2 YSLEER come from the germline V gene. CDR3 bases: TGCGCCAGCAGCCAAGATCTGGGGGCCATTATCTACAATGAGCAGCTCTTC. Its translation: CASSQDLGAIIYNEQLF.

This clonotype appeared many times. The chain is built from TRBV18 and TRBJ1-2, with no clear D. V dropped 3 bases and J dropped 2 bases, with 7 bases sitting between them. Germline V gene sequence: CDR1 KGHSH, CDR2 LQKENI. The CDR3 extends over 13 amino acids. CDR3 bases: TGTGCCAGCTCACCGACAAAGAACTATGGCTACACCTTC. Encoded protein: CASSPTKNYGYTF.

V and J are TRBV10-3 and TRBJ2-1, with 10 nucleotides matching TRBD1. Germline loops: CDR1 ENHRY, CDR2 SYGVKD. The CDR3 length is 13 residues. The ends lost 8 bases at V and 8 bases at J; junction bases unmatched: 6. The CDR3 is CAISPGQGHEQFF. CDR3 nucleotides: TGTGCCATCTCCCCGGGACAGGGGCATGAGCAGTTCTTC.

Worth noting for this clonotype: A far larger clone is a single base away, which makes a read error likely. This chain joins TRBV6-2 or TRBV6-3 and TRBJ2-1; TRBD2 matches 8 bases. J gave up 10 bases and V 6 bases, and 14 bases lay outside the gene matches. Germline loops: CDR1 MNHEY, CDR2 SVGEGT. CDR3 length equals 15 residues. The DNA for the CDR3 is TGTGCCAGCAGCTACAGAGCGGGAGTTATCTACGAGCAGTTCTTC. It codes for CASSYRAGVIYEQFF.

The chain links TRBV20-1 to TRBJ1-1, with D unclear. The CDR3 covers 10 residues. Trimming took off 2 bases at V and 7 bases at J, with 5 bases between the two ends. CDR1 and CDR2 (germline): DFQATT, SNEGSKA (reference sequence). This CDR3 reads CSARQREAFF. The CDR3 nucleotides are TGCAGTGCTAGACAGCGTGAAGCTTTCTTT.

This clonotype was detected a few times. V gene TRBV12-3 or TRBV12-4 combines with J gene TRBJ2-3; TRBD2 matches at 11 bases. V was clipped by 6 bases and J by 5 bases; unmatched bases: 13. CDR3 length: 17 residues. The CDR3 loop is CASSPRGVAGGRDTQYF. CDR3 DNA sequence: TGTGCCAGCAGCCCCCGCGGGGTAGCGGGGGGGCGAGATACGCAGTATTTT.

Note on this clonotype: A much larger clone is a single base away; this may be a read error. This chain uses TRBV6-8 with TRBJ2-1; 11 nucleotides line up with TRBD2. Germline CDR1 is MNHGY and CDR2 is SAAAGT. The CDR3 length is 15 residues. DNA for the CDR3: TGTGCCAGCAGTCCGGGACTAGCGGTTTACAATGAGGAGTTCTTC. Translated: CASSPGLAVYNEEFF.

This clonotype was seen many times. This sequence joins TRBV30 and TRBJ1-3, with D possibly being TRBD1 (5 bases). Trimming took off 1 base at V and 5 bases at J, with 9 bases between the two ends. CDR3 length: 13 amino acids. Germline V gives CDR1 GTSNPN, CDR2 SVGIG (reference sequence). DNA of the CDR3: TGTGCCTGGAGTGGGGACGGGCGAAACACCATATATTTT. Translation gives CAWSGDGRNTIYF.

This clonotype was observed at least ten times. This rearrangement joins TRBV12-3 or TRBV12-4 to TRBJ2-2; 8 bases line up with TRBD1. This CDR3 has 15 residues. Trimming at V came to 2 bases and at J to 7 bases, leaving 6 bases not matched to a gene. The CDR3 sequence is CASSLSGGADGELFF. The CDR3 nucleotides read TGTGCCAGCAGTTTATCAGGGGGCGCAGACGGGGAGCTGTTTTTT.

This clonotype was counted many times. The V and J genes are TRBV5-1 and TRBJ2-2; D call uncertain. Trimming pared 0 bases from V and 0 bases from J, leaving 0 bases between. Per the germline V gene, CDR1 is SGHRS and CDR2 is YFSETQ. The CDR3 covers 13 residues. CDR3 region: CASSLANTGELFF. CDR3 sequence (DNA): TGCGCCAGCAGCTTGGCGAACACCGGGGAGCTGTTTTTT.

This clonotype was seen repeatedly, ten times or more. The CDR3 region has the DNA TGCAGCATCCGACAAGCACTAGCCAAAAACATTCAGTACTTC. This gives the protein CSIRQALAKNIQYF. This rearrangement joins TRBV29-1 to TRBJ2-4; D uncertain. CDR3 size: 14 residues. With 8 bases removed from V and 0 bases from J, the gap between germline ends came to 14 bases. The germline CDR1 and CDR2 sequences are SQVTM and ANQGSEA.

Ten or more counts support this clonotype. The gene calls are TRBV5-6 and TRBJ2-7; D is possibly TRBD2 (5 bases). This CDR3 spans 16 amino acids. The germline V gene has CDR1 SGHDT and CDR2 YYEEEE. Trimming pared 3 bases from V and 1 base from J, leaving 17 bases between. DNA for the CDR3: TGTGCCAGCAGCTCGTTCATCGGGGAAAGGTCCTACGAGCAGTACTTC. The encoded protein is CASSSFIGERSYEQYF.

This clonotype was found many times. The chain recombines TRBV5-4 with TRBJ2-7; 10 bases match TRBD2. The germline CDR1 and CDR2 sequences are SGHNT and YYREEE (reference sequence). The CDR3 covers 15 residues. After removal of 4 bases from V and 6 bases from J, the junction contained 10 bases not matched to a gene. The CDR3 loop reads CASSPMLAGVREQYF. The CDR3 DNA reads as TGTGCCAGCAGCCCTATGCTAGCGGGAGTCCGCGAGCAGTACTTC.

This clonotype occurred many times. The V and J genes are TRBV18 and TRBJ1-2; the D gene is possibly TRBD1 (5 bases). V gave up 3 bases and J gave up 9 bases, with 11 bases separating them. Germline CDR1 reads KGHSH; CDR2 reads LQKENI. The CDR3 loop spans 12 amino acids. Here the CDR3 DNA reads TGTGCCAGCTCACCCTCCGGGGGTAGCTACACCTTC. Its translation is CASSPSGGSYTF.

The gene calls are TRBV20-1 and TRBJ2-1; D is unclear. This CDR3 region has 11 residues. CDR1 and CDR2 (germline): DFQATT, SNEGSKA (reference sequence). V was shortened by 6 bases and J by 10 bases, with 13 bases between the two germline ends. The CDR3 is CSAPGAVEQFF. The CDR3 region has the DNA TGCAGTGCCCCAGGTGCGGTAGAGCAGTTCTTC.

This clonotype was counted ten times or more. The J gene is TRBJ1-1, the V gene TRBV7-9; D gene ambiguous. The CDR3 runs 15 residues. Germline assignment: CDR1 SEHNR and CDR2 FQNEAQ (reference sequence). V lost 1 base and J 0 bases, leaving 9 bases between the germline ends. CDR3: CASSLGATLNTEAFF. Written as DNA, the CDR3 is TGTGCCAGCAGCTTAGGGGCGACTCTGAACACTGAAGCTTTCTTT.

This clonotype was found many times. The chain is built from TRBV28 and TRBJ1-2; possible D gene TRBD1, 6 bases. The CDR3 spans 12 residues. V was shortened by 8 bases and J by 8 bases, with 15 bases between the two germline ends. Germline values: CDR1 MDHEN, CDR2 SYDVKM. The DNA for the CDR3 is TGTGCCAGCCGTACGGACAGTCAGGGCTACACCTTC. As protein: CASRTDSQGYTF.

This chain connects TRBV24-1 to TRBJ2-7; possibly TRBD2 for D (5 bases). CDR1 KGHDR and CDR2 SFDVKD come from the germline V gene. V lost 9 bases and J 13 bases, leaving 24 bases between the germline ends. The CDR3 is 13 amino acids. The CDR3 DNA is TGTGCCACCGCCAAGGTCCGCGGGCGTATGAGCTACTTC. It codes for CATAKVRGRMSYF.

In this sample, this clonotype turned up many times. V and J are TRBV6-1 and TRBJ2-2; D uncertain. Trimming removed 5 bases from V and 1 base from J, with 11 bases in between. Germline lookup yields CDR1 MNHNS and CDR2 SASEGT. This CDR3 region has 15 residues. The CDR3 DNA follows: TGTGCCAGCAGTTCCCACCTGAAGAACACCGGGGAGCTGTTTTTT. It encodes CASSSHLKNTGELFF.

The chain carries TRBV5-5 and TRBJ2-7; D not certain. Trimming pared 1 base from V and 3 bases from J, leaving 14 bases between. The CDR3 is 15 residues long. Germline CDR1 reads SGHKS; CDR2 reads YYEKEE (reference sequence). The CDR3 here is CASSLSSLMNYEQYF. The DNA of the CDR3 is TGTGCCAGCAGCTTGTCTAGTTTAATGAACTACGAGCAGTACTTC.

This clonotype was detected many times. J is TRBJ2-7 and V is TRBV13, with 8 nucleotides matching TRBD2. V trimming: 4 bases; J trimming: 2 bases; junction bases outside the gene matches: 10. Germline CDR1 and CDR2: PRHDT and FYEKMQ (reference sequence). This CDR3 is built from 16 residues. The CDR3 is CASSSIGLARAYEQYF. The CDR3 DNA is TGTGCCAGCAGCTCCATTGGACTAGCCAGGGCCTACGAGCAGTACTTC.

As for this clonotype: A far larger clone is one base from this, pointing to a likely read error. This chain links TRBV6-1 with TRBJ1-4, with 9 bases matching TRBD1. With 9 bases clipped from V and 0 bases from J, the junction kept 23 bases outside the gene matches. This CDR3 comprises 21 residues. Germline CDR1 is MNHNS and CDR2 is SASEGT. CDR3 in amino acids: CARSLNPDRGHWAATNEKLFF. DNA for the CDR3: TGTGCCAGAAGCCTTAACCCGGACAGGGGCCATTGGGCCGCAACTAATGAAAAACTGTTTTTT.

This clonotype was seen a few times. The chain carries TRBV30 and TRBJ2-3; no reliable D call. The closer fit of TRBJ2-7 to the DNA end suggests the J call may be wrong. CDR3 size: 12 residues. CDR1 is GTSNPN, CDR2 SVGIG, per germline (reference sequence). In nucleotides, the CDR3 is TGTGCCTGGAGTGGGGGTCGGTTCGAGCAGTACTTC. It codes for CAWSGGRFEQYF.

This chain links TRBV4-3 with TRBJ2-2; 9 bases match TRBD2. Germline V CDR1 and CDR2: LGHNA, YSLEER. CDR3 size: 18 residues. The trim removed 0 bases at V and 6 bases at J, leaving 11 bases unmatched. The CDR3 DNA reads TGCGCCAGCAGCCAAGACCGCGCCCGGCGGGGGGGCCCCGGGGAGCTGTTTTTT. Encoded protein: CASSQDRARRGGPGELFF.